The rows below give T cell receptor beta chains drawn from one sample of a study of response to subunit inactivated influenza vaccine. TCRdb used MiXCR to reprocess the RT-PCR reads, holding one entry per CDR3 protein. The sample has some 800,000 distinct CDR3 sequences, over 20% seen once. The input for sequencing was PBMCs from blood, taken 4 to 6 days after vaccination. Receptor source: a man aged 45-65 years who received an inactivated influenza vaccine. The CDR3 runs from the conserved cysteine through the conserved F or W. A D gene is named only where the DNA matches it firmly. Clone size is shown for a subset of rows, as once, few, many or a class of expanded clone.

v_call	d_call	j_call	clone_size	cdr3_nt	cdr3_aa
TRBV7-2	NA	TRBJ2-7	NA	TGTGCCAGCAGGTTGTTTAGCTCCTACAATGAGCAGTACTTC	CASRLFSSYNEQYF
TRBV20-1	TRBD2	TRBJ2-7	many	TGCAGTGCTAGAGATCTACCGGGACTAGCGGGGGGCGTCTACGAGCAGTACTTC	CSARDLPGLAGGVYEQYF
TRBV6-1	NA	TRBJ1-5	NA	TGTGCCAGCAGCAGAGAAAGGCAGAGCAATCAGCCCCATCATTTT	CASSRERQSNQPHHF
TRBV4-2	TRBD2	TRBJ2-1	NA	TGTGCCAGCAGCCAATGGTGGCGGGGGGGCGGCAATGAGCAGTTCTTC	CASSQWWRGGGNEQFF
TRBV5-1	TRBD2	TRBJ2-1	many	TGTGCCAGCAGCTTTGGCGGGGGGTCTTACAATGAGCAGTTCTTC	CASSFGGGSYNEQFF
TRBV7-2	TRBD1	TRBJ2-5	NA	TGTGCCAGCAGCCGATCGGGACAGAGCCAAGAGACCCAGTACTTC	CASSRSGQSQETQYF
TRBV12-3/TRBV12-4	NA	TRBJ2-3	many	TGTGCCAGCATGGTGCGGGCGAGAGATACGCAGTATTTT	CASMVRARDTQYF
TRBV7-8	NA	TRBJ2-3	many	TGTGCCAGCAGCTTAGGGGGGGTGGGAGATACGCAGTATTTT	CASSLGGVGDTQYF
TRBV10-2	NA	TRBJ2-3	few	TGCGCCACCAACCGGGCTCCGCAGTATTTT	CATNRAPQYF
TRBV3-1	TRBD2	TRBJ2-2	NA	TGTGCCAGCAGCCTCCAGCGGGGCGGCACCGGGGAGCTGTTTTTT	CASSLQRGGTGELFF
TRBV24-1	NA	TRBJ2-7	NA	TGTGCCACCAGTGACGGACGGGGCCACTCCTACGAGCAGTACTTC	CATSDGRGHSYEQYF
TRBV11-2	NA	TRBJ2-3	NA	TGTGCCAGCAGCTTATGGACAGAATCAGATACGCAGTATTTT	CASSLWTESDTQYF
TRBV7-8	NA	TRBJ2-1	NA	TGTGCCAGCAGCTTAAAAGGGGGCTCCTACAATGAGCAGTTCTTC	CASSLKGGSYNEQFF
TRBV25-1	NA	TRBJ2-3	many	TGTGCCTCAGCACTTACAGATACGCAGTATTTT	CASALTDTQYF
TRBV28	NA	TRBJ2-7	few	TGTGCCAGCAGACCAGGTAGCTCCTACGAGCAGTACTTC	CASRPGSSYEQYF
TRBV7-8	NA	TRBJ1-1	few	TGTGCCAGCAGCTTAAGGCTAGCCTGGCGGTACACTGAAGCTTTCTTT	CASSLRLAWRYTEAFF
TRBV12-3/TRBV12-4	NA	TRBJ1-2	few	TGTGCCAGCACCACTCTGACTAACTATGGCTACACCTTC	CASTTLTNYGYTF
TRBV5-1	TRBD2	TRBJ2-1	NA	TGCGCCAGCAGCCTCCAGGGACTAGCGGCTGAGCAGTTCTTC	CASSLQGLAAEQFF
TRBV7-6	TRBD2	TRBJ2-7	NA	TGTGCCAGCAGCCCAACAGCGGGATACTTCTACGAGCAGTACTTC	CASSPTAGYFYEQYF
TRBV10-3	TRBD1	TRBJ2-7	NA	TGTGCCATCAGGGACAGGGAGTACGAGCAGTACTTC	CAIRDREYEQYF
TRBV7-2	NA	TRBJ2-7	NA	TGTGCCAGCAGCCCACGAGGACAGAGATCATACGAGCAGTACTTC	CASSPRGQRSYEQYF
TRBV20-1	NA	TRBJ2-3	NA	TGCAGTGCTAGAACCCAGGGTCGGCAAACGCAGTATTTT	CSARTQGRQTQYF
TRBV7-2	NA	TRBJ2-3	NA	TGTGCCAGCAGCTTAGGAGGACGGCGGGCAGATACGCAGTATTTT	CASSLGGRRADTQYF
TRBV29-1	NA	TRBJ2-7	few	TGCAGCGTGGACTTGGGGGGCGAGCAGTACTTC	CSVDLGGEQYF
TRBV4-1	TRBD1	TRBJ1-4	NA	TGCGCCAGCAGCCAAGTCCCGTTAGCGGGGGACAGGGTAGGTCGGTATGAAAAACTGTTTTTT	CASSQVPLAGDRVGRYEKLFF
TRBV6-5	NA	TRBJ2-2	NA	TGTGCCAGCTGTTCTAGTCTTAACACCGGGGAGCTGTTTTTT	CASCSSLNTGELFF
TRBV6-1	NA	TRBJ2-7	few	TGTGCCAGCAAGCGCTATAGCTCCTACGAGCAGTACTTC	CASKRYSSYEQYF
TRBV7-2	NA	TRBJ2-7	many	TGTGCCAGCAGCTTGGGGGTCAGGTCCTACGAGCAGTACTTC	CASSLGVRSYEQYF
TRBV4-3	NA	TRBJ2-2	few	TGCGCCAGCAGCCAAGAGACCAGGGGTGGTAACACCGGGGAGCTGTTTTTT	CASSQETRGGNTGELFF
TRBV5-6	NA	TRBJ2-7	NA	TGTGCCAGCAGCCCGGGACCACACGGCGCCTACGAGCAGTACTTC	CASSPGPHGAYEQYF
TRBV29-1	TRBD1	TRBJ2-1	few	TGCAGCGTTGACCAACAGGGGATTGAGCAGTTCTTC	CSVDQQGIEQFF
TRBV20-1	TRBD2	TRBJ2-7	few	TGCAGTGCCCGGTTGGGAGGCGGGAGGGTAGAGGAGCAGTACTTC	CSARLGGGRVEEQYF
TRBV9	TRBD2	TRBJ2-7	few	TGTGCCAGCAGCGTGACCGGGACTAGCGACAGATACGAGCAGTACTTC	CASSVTGTSDRYEQYF
TRBV7-9	NA	TRBJ2-7	few	TGTGCCAGCAGCTTAGAAGGGGAGGTCTACGAGCAGTACTTC	CASSLEGEVYEQYF
TRBV5-6	TRBD1	TRBJ1-5	few	TGTGCCAGCAGCCGACAGGGGGATAGAAGTCAGCCCCAGCATTTT	CASSRQGDRSQPQHF
TRBV5-1	NA	TRBJ1-2	NA	TGCGCCAGCAGCTTTACAGCAGACTATGGCTACACCTTC	CASSFTADYGYTF
TRBV4-2	NA	TRBJ2-7	NA	TGTGCCAGCAGCCAAGTCGGCAGCGGAAATTCCTACGAGCAGTACTTC	CASSQVGSGNSYEQYF